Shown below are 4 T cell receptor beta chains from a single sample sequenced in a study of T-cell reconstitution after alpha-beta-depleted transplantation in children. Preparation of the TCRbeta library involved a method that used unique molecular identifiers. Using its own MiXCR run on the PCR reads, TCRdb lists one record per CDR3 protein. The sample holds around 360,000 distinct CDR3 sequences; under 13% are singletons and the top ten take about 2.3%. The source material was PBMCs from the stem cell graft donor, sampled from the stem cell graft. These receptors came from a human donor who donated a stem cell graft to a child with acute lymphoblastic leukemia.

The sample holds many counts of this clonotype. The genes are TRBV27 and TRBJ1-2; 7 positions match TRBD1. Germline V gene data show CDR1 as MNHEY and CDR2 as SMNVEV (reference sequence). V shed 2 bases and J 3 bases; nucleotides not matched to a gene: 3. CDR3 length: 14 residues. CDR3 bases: TGTGCCAGCAGTTTACAGGGGACAGACTATGGCTACACCTTC. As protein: CASSLQGTDYGYTF.

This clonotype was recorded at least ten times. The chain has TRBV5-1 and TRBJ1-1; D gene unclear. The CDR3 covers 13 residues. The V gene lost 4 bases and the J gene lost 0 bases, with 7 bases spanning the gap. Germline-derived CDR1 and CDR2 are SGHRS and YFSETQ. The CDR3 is CASSRGLNTEAFF. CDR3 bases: TGCGCCAGCAGCCGAGGCCTGAACACTGAAGCTTTCTTT. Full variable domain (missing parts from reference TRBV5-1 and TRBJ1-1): KAGVTQTPRYLIKTRGQQVTLSCSPISGHRSVSWYQQTPGQGLQFLFEYFSETQRNKGNFPGRFSGRQFSNSRSEMNVSTLELGDSALYLCASSRGLNTEAFFGQGTRLTVV.

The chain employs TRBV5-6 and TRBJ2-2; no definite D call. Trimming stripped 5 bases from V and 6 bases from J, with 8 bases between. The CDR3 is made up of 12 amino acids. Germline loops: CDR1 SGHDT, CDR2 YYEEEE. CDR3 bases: TGTGCCAGCAGGATTTACGCCGGGGAGCTGTTTTTT. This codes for CASRIYAGELFF.

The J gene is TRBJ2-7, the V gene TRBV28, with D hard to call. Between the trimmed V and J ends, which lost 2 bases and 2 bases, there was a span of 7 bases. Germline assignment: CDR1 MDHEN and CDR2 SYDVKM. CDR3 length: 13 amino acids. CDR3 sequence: CASSLQSTYEQYF. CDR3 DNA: TGTGCCAGCAGTTTACAGAGCACCTACGAGCAGTACTTC.